The 22 T cell receptor beta chains below come from one sample, sequenced in a study of cytomegalovirus exposure and HLA in healthy donors. Both 60 Vbeta primers and 13 Jbeta primers went into the PCR. Assay: immunoSEQ multiplex PCR; the TCRdb copy retains only in-frame clones and omits some. The table lists around 200,000 clones, 65% to 90% of them singletons, with roughly 0.34% in the top ten. Material for sequencing was PBMCs. These receptors were taken from a woman aged 30 to 39 in good health and CMV-seronegative.

In the case of this clone: The identical CDR3 is also encoded by other nucleotide sequences in the sample. V usage is TRBV27 and J usage is TRBJ1-2, with D perhaps TRBD1 (6 bases). The CDR3 runs 15 residues. The V end lost 6 bases, the J end lost 4 bases, and 18 bases lay between the germline ends. The germline CDR1 and CDR2 sequences are MNHEY and SMNVEV (reference sequence). The CDR3 nucleotides read TGTGCCAGCAGCCTGCGGGCACAGGGCAGCTATGGCTACACCTTC. Protein: CASSLRAQGSYGYTF.

This chain joins TRBV4-1 and TRBJ2-7; TRBD1 matches at 9 bases. With 2 bases clipped from V and 3 bases from J, the junction kept 11 bases outside the gene matches. Germline V gene data show CDR1 as MGHRA and CDR2 as YSYEKL. This CDR3 spans 17 amino acids. As DNA, the CDR3 is TGCGCCAGCAGCCAATTAACAGGGGGCGCGGGAGACTACGAGCAGTACTTC. This encodes CASSQLTGGAGDYEQYF.

This clone came up once. The gene calls are TRBV6-6 and TRBJ2-3, with 8 bases lining up with TRBD1. CDR1 and CDR2 (germline): MNHNY, SVGAGI (reference sequence). V lost 2 bases, J lost 0 bases, and 4 bases stayed unmatched. The CDR3 length is 16 residues. CDR3 in amino acids: CASSYRTGRSTDTQYF. The CDR3 DNA sequence: TGTGCCAGCAGTTACCGGACAGGGAGAAGCACAGATACGCAGTATTTT.

The J gene is TRBJ2-1, the V gene TRBV7-8; 9 nucleotides agree with TRBD2. CDR1 and CDR2 from the germline V gene are SGHVS and FQNEAQ. The ends lost 3 bases at V and 7 bases at J; junction bases unmatched: 19. The CDR3 is made up of 19 amino acids. The CDR3 nucleotides are TGTGCCAGCAGCTTTAGGAGGGGCGGGAGGGCCTCATTTTTTAATGAGCAGTTCTTC. Translated: CASSFRRGGRASFFNEQFF.

The chain employs TRBV5-6 and TRBJ2-2; 8 bases are a match to TRBD2. The CDR3 totals 17 residues. Trimming cost V 2 bases and J 2 bases; bases outside gene matches: 8. CDR1 is SGHDT, CDR2 YYEEEE, per germline. The CDR3 sequence is CASSLNGGARNTGELFF. The CDR3 DNA is TGTGCCAGCAGCTTAAACGGGGGGGCCCGTAACACCGGGGAGCTGTTTTTT.

The gene calls are TRBV18 and TRBJ1-1; 8 bases match TRBD1. Germline CDR1 and CDR2: KGHSH and LQKENI. This CDR3 is built from 16 residues. V lost 3 bases to trimming and J lost 11 bases; unmatched junction nucleotides: 17. The chain's CDR3 is CASSPTRQGAPIEAFF. The DNA of the CDR3 is TGTGCCAGCTCACCCACGAGGCAGGGGGCCCCCATCGAGGCTTTCTTT.

A word on this clone: One end of the junction fails to match germline, which may point to a read error. V usage is TRBV7-7 and J usage is TRBJ2-1, with 8 bases that match TRBD1. The CDR3 spans 13 residues. Germline values: CDR1 SSHAT, CDR2 FNYEAQ (reference sequence). The CDR3 spells CASSQRTGGEQFF. CDR3 bases: TGTGCTAGCAGCCAACGCACAGGGGGTGAGCAGTTCTTC.

This clone was seen only once. This chain uses TRBV5-1 with TRBJ2-3; the D gene is possibly TRBD1 (6 bases). Germline CDR1 and CDR2: SGHRS and YFSETQ. V gave up 4 bases and J gave up 0 bases, with 15 bases separating them. This CDR3 comprises 16 residues. The CDR3 loop is CASSNGQIPSTDTQYF. The CDR3 bases are TGCGCCAGCAGCAACGGACAGATACCTAGCACAGATACGCAGTATTTT.

The chain employs TRBV5-1 and TRBJ2-1; TRBD2 matches 9 bases. The J segment lost 5 bases and the V segment lost 1 base, leaving 10 bases of the junction unmatched. Germline V gene lookup returns CDR1 SGHRS and CDR2 YFSETQ. The CDR3 length is 17 residues. The CDR3 is CASSLSISSGDDNEQFF. The DNA for the CDR3 is TGCGCCAGCAGCTTGTCGATTTCTAGCGGGGACGACAATGAGCAGTTCTTC.

This clone has a handful of counts. The J gene is TRBJ2-7, the V gene TRBV9; the match to TRBD2 covers 9 bases. Germline V CDR1 and CDR2: SGDLS, YYNGEE. Trimming cost V 2 bases and J 1 base; bases outside gene matches: 1. The CDR3 runs 14 residues. In DNA, the CDR3 is TGTGCCAGCAGCGTTACTAGCGGGTCCTACGAGCAGTACTTC. Translating gives CASSVTSGSYEQYF.

This chain joins TRBV7-9 and TRBJ2-7; tentative D call: TRBD2 (5 bases). Germline CDR1 is SEHNR and CDR2 is FQNEAQ (reference sequence). V was shortened by 5 bases and J by 3 bases, with 8 bases between the two germline ends. This CDR3 spans 12 amino acids. This CDR3 reads CASSAGLYEQYF. CDR3 coding DNA: TGTGCCAGCAGCGCGGGCCTCTACGAGCAGTACTTC.

The chain recombines TRBV6-1 with TRBJ2-7, with 9 bases identical to TRBD2. CDR3 length: 16 residues. Germline CDR1 and CDR2: MNHNS and SASEGT. Unmatched junction bases numbered 10, after V lost 2 bases and J lost 5 bases. The chain's CDR3 is CASSEYLGGRVHEQYF. CDR3 nucleotide sequence: TGTGCCAGCAGTGAATATTTAGGCGGGAGGGTCCACGAGCAGTACTTC.

This rearrangement joins TRBV4-1 to TRBJ1-1; the D gene is possibly TRBD1 (5 bases). Germline V lookup: CDR1 MGHRA, CDR2 YSYEKL. V dropped 1 base and J dropped 6 bases, with 15 bases sitting between them. CDR3 length equals 15 residues. The CDR3 loop is CASSQAELWGAEAFF. Here the CDR3 DNA reads TGCGCCAGCAGCCAAGCTGAATTGTGGGGCGCTGAAGCTTTCTTT.

The chain carries TRBV30 and TRBJ2-7; possible D gene TRBD1, 7 bases. Germline V lookup: CDR1 GTSNPN, CDR2 SVGIG (reference sequence). V gave up 0 bases and J gave up 3 bases, with 18 bases separating them. This CDR3 has 16 amino acids. DNA of the CDR3: TGTGCCTGGAGTGTACCGAGGTCAGGGGGGTTCTACGAGCAGTACTTC. Amino acid sequence: CAWSVPRSGGFYEQYF.

The chain couples TRBV6-6 to TRBJ2-5, with a weak D call TRBD2 (6 bases). Trimming stripped 8 bases from V and 1 base from J, with 8 bases between. In germline, CDR1 is MNHNY, CDR2 SVGAGI (reference sequence). This CDR3 is built from 12 residues. DNA for the CDR3: TGTGCCAGCGCGGGGTCCCAAGAGACCCAGTACTTC. The encoded protein is CASAGSQETQYF.

This chain links TRBV6-5 with TRBJ2-7, with TRBD1 matching 10 bases. J gave up 7 bases and V 6 bases, and 12 bases lay outside the gene matches. Germline V gene sequence: CDR1 MNHEY, CDR2 SVGAGI. The CDR3 totals 15 residues. The CDR3 region has the DNA TGTGCCAGCAGCCGGCCGGGACAGGGGCAACGGGAGCAGTACTTC. Its translation: CASSRPGQGQREQYF.

This chain uses TRBV2 with TRBJ2-7, with a tentative D call TRBD2 (6 bases). The length of the CDR3 is 14 residues. The germline V gene has CDR1 SNHLY and CDR2 FYNNEI. V lost 5 bases, J lost 4 bases, and 15 bases lay in between. CDR3 protein: CASSLRTIPYEQYF. The CDR3 DNA is TGTGCCAGCAGTCTGAGGACTATCCCATACGAGCAGTACTTC.

The chain employs TRBV28 and TRBJ2-4; 9 bases line up with TRBD2. CDR1 MDHEN and CDR2 SYDVKM come from the germline V gene. CDR3 length: 15 amino acids. V shed 1 base, J shed 5 bases, and the junction held 3 bases outside the gene matches. The CDR3 protein is CASSLLAGGQNIQYF. The CDR3 region has the DNA TGTGCCAGCAGTTTATTGGCGGGGGGGCAAAACATTCAGTACTTC.

V gene TRBV2 combines with J gene TRBJ1-5; D gene unclear. The germline gives CDR1 SNHLY, CDR2 FYNNEI. The length of the CDR3 is 15 residues. V lost 2 bases to trimming and J lost 0 bases, with 8 bases between them. The CDR3 bases are TGTGCCAGCAGTGAACAGTCGCATAGCAATCAGCCCCAGCATTTT. This encodes CASSEQSHSNQPQHF. The complete variable domain, with remaining parts taken from reference TRBV2 and TRBJ1-5, reads EPEVTQTPSHQVTQMGQEVILRCVPISNHLYFYWYRQILGQKVEFLVSFYNNEISEKSEIFDDQFSVERPDGSNFTLKIRSTKLEDSAMYFCASSEQSHSNQPQHFGDGTRLSIL.

This rearrangement joins TRBV25-1 to TRBJ2-3, with 15 bases lining up with TRBD2. The germline V gene encodes CDR1 MGHDK and CDR2 SYGVNS. This CDR3 has 18 residues. The V segment lost 4 bases and the J segment 5 bases; nucleotides outside the gene matches: 10. DNA for the CDR3: TGTGCCAGCAGTGGACTCTGGGGGACTAGCGGGGGGATAGATACGCAGTATTTT. It specifies CASSGLWGTSGGIDTQYF.

For this clone: At one of its ends the junction is not consistent with the germline gene, which may arise from a read error. The V gene is TRBV7-7, the J gene TRBJ2-1; TRBD2 matches at 10 bases. Germline V gene lookup returns CDR1 SSHAT and CDR2 FNYEAQ (reference sequence). This CDR3 comprises 13 residues. This CDR3 is CASSSLAGYEQFF. CDR3 DNA: TGTGCTAGCAGTTCACTAGCGGGATATGAGCAGTTCTTC.

The chain employs TRBV5-1 and TRBJ2-3, with a possible D match to TRBD1 (6 bases). Germline loops: CDR1 SGHRS, CDR2 YFSETQ. V lost 4 bases and J 4 bases, leaving 13 bases between the germline ends. The CDR3 loop spans 14 amino acids. Written as DNA, the CDR3 is TGCGCCAGCAGCATAAGACAGGACGCAGATACGCAGTATTTT. It yields the protein CASSIRQDADTQYF.